These 17 T cell receptor beta chains share one sample of origin, sequenced in a study of OX40 agonist ivuxolimab in advanced cancers. This table comes from immunoSEQ multiplex PCR, and its TCRdb copy is limited to in-frame clones, with some not included. The table lists under 25,000 clones, approximately 80% of them singletons, with approximately 3% in the top ten. Here the sequenced sample was CD4+ or CD8+ T cells sorted from blood, taken in a trial of the OX40 agonist ivuxolimab. These receptors all come from an adult with an advanced solid tumor such as melanoma, head and neck, liver or kidney cancer.

The rearrangement joins TRBV27 to TRBJ1-5, with 9 bases lining up with TRBD1. V shed 4 bases and J 1 base; nucleotides not matched to a gene: 8. The CDR3 consists of 17 residues. Germline V gene data show CDR1 as MNHEY and CDR2 as SMNVEV (reference sequence). In nucleotides, the CDR3 is TGTGCCAGCAGTTCAGGACAGGGGTGGTCAAGCAATCAGCCCCAGCATTTT. Amino acids: CASSSGQGWSSNQPQHF.

This clone is a singleton in its sample. This chain connects TRBV7-8 to TRBJ1-2; D is possibly TRBD1 (6 bases). The CDR3 runs to 13 residues. Deletions cut 3 bases from V and 2 bases from J, with 7 bases between. Germline CDR1 and CDR2: SGHVS and FQNEAQ. CDR3 in amino acids: CASSFDRNYGYTF. The CDR3 DNA reads as TGTGCCAGCAGCTTCGACAGGAACTATGGCTACACCTTC. Full variable domain (remainder filled in from reference TRBV7-8 and TRBJ1-2): GAGVSQSPRYKVAKRGQDVALRCDPISGHVSLFWYQQALGQGPEFLTYFQNEAQLDKSGLPSDRFFAERPEGSVSTLKIQRTQQEDSAVYLCASSFDRNYGYTFGSGTRLTVV.

The chain joins TRBV9 to TRBJ2-3; TRBD2 matches 10 bases. CDR3 length: 15 residues. Germline assignment: CDR1 SGDLS and CDR2 YYNGEE. V trimming: 2 bases; J trimming: 1 base; junction bases outside the gene matches: 1. The CDR3 DNA reads as TGTGCCAGCAGCGTGAGCGGGAGGGGCACAGATACGCAGTATTTT. This encodes CASSVSGRGTDTQYF.

The chain is built from TRBV9 and TRBJ1-1; no definite D call. V lost 0 bases and J 4 bases, leaving 16 bases between the germline ends. The CDR3 runs to 16 residues. Per the germline V gene, CDR1 is SGDLS and CDR2 is YYNGEE. The CDR3: CASSVDHSGPGTEAFF. The CDR3 DNA reads TGTGCCAGCAGCGTAGATCATAGCGGGCCCGGCACTGAAGCTTTCTTT.

V usage is TRBV5-4 and J usage is TRBJ1-4; 8 bases line up with TRBD1. CDR1 and CDR2 (germline): SGHNT, YYREEE (reference sequence). After removal of 2 bases from V and 7 bases from J, the junction contained 1 base not matched to a gene. The CDR3 is 13 amino acids. CDR3 sequence reads: CASSFGQGEKLFF. Here the CDR3 DNA reads TGTGCCAGCAGCTTCGGACAGGGTGAAAAACTGTTTTTT.

This chain uses TRBV28 with TRBJ2-3, with D unresolved. CDR1 is MDHEN and CDR2 is SYDVKM in the germline V gene. CDR3 length: 14 amino acids. Trimming took 4 bases from V and 0 from J, leaving 8 bases between them. CDR3 DNA sequence: TGTGCCAGCAGTTCCACGACTAGCACAGATACGCAGTATTTT. Its translation: CASSSTTSTDTQYF.

The V and J genes are TRBV27 and TRBJ2-7, with D perhaps matching TRBD2 (6 bases). Germline-derived CDR1 and CDR2 are MNHEY and SMNVEV (reference sequence). V lost 6 bases and J 3 bases, leaving 15 bases between the germline ends. There are 14 residues in the CDR3. The CDR3 region has the DNA TGTGCCAGCAGGCAGAACCGGGACTTCTACGAGCAGTACTTC. It yields the protein CASRQNRDFYEQYF.

The rearrangement links TRBV28 to TRBJ1-2, with 8 bases lining up with TRBD1. CDR3 length: 15 residues. V was pared by 4 bases and J by 4 bases, with 8 bases of the junction left unmatched. The germline V gene encodes CDR1 MDHEN and CDR2 SYDVKM. CDR3 loop: CASSSTGGVSYGYTF. The CDR3 coding sequence is TGTGCCAGCAGTTCTACAGGGGGGGTTAGCTATGGCTACACCTTC.

The chain joins TRBV29-1 to TRBJ1-2; no firm D call. The CDR3 runs 13 residues. Trimming took 5 bases from V and 5 from J, leaving 15 bases between them. Per germline, CDR1 SQVTM and CDR2 ANQGSEA. This CDR3 is CSVNRVRSYGYTF. As DNA, the CDR3 is TGCAGCGTTAATCGAGTCAGGTCGTATGGCTACACCTTC.

The chain employs TRBV5-4 and TRBJ1-2, with D perhaps matching TRBD1 (6 bases). The CDR3 is 15 residues long. Germline CDR1 SGHNT, CDR2 YYREEE (reference sequence). Trimming left V 5 bases short and J 1 base short, with 15 bases between. DNA of the CDR3: TGTGCCAGCAGATATGGACAGACCTTTAACTATGGCTACACCTTC. Its translation is CASRYGQTFNYGYTF.

This rearrangement joins TRBV5-5 to TRBJ1-4; possibly TRBD1 for D (5 bases). The V gene's germline CDR1 is SGHKS and CDR2 YYEKEE (reference sequence). Trimming left V 4 bases short and J 4 bases short, with 17 bases between. This CDR3 spans 16 amino acids. CDR3 nucleotide sequence: TGTGCCAGCAGCCAAGCGGGCGGGGGGATTAATGAAAAACTGTTTTTT. Its protein is CASSQAGGGINEKLFF.

The J gene is TRBJ1-1, the V gene TRBV11-2; 8 bases line up with TRBD1. This CDR3 has 15 residues. The V gene's germline CDR1 is SGHAT and CDR2 FQNNGV. The J segment lost 1 base and the V segment lost 3 bases, leaving 4 bases of the junction unmatched. CDR3 DNA sequence: TGTGCCAGCAGCTTTCAGGGGGCCCAGAACACTGAAGCTTTCTTT. This codes for CASSFQGAQNTEAFF.

V is TRBV27 and J is TRBJ2-1; no reliable D call. Deletions cut 3 bases from V and 5 bases from J, with 17 bases between. Germline V gives CDR1 MNHEY, CDR2 SMNVEV (reference sequence). The CDR3 consists of 16 residues. CDR3 sequence (DNA): TGTGCCAGCAGTTTCTCCAGGAGAGGCAGGCACAATGAGCAGTTCTTC. Encoded protein: CASSFSRRGRHNEQFF.

This chain connects TRBV5-1 to TRBJ1-5, with 9 bases that match TRBD1. This CDR3 has 14 residues. V was clipped by 4 bases and J by 6 bases; unmatched bases: 5. Germline CDR1 is SGHRS and CDR2 is YFSETQ. The CDR3 coding sequence is TGCGCCAGCAGCCCTACAGGGGGCAGTCAGCCCCAGCATTTT. Translated: CASSPTGGSQPQHF.

The chain recombines TRBV6-1 with TRBJ1-5; TRBD1 agrees at 11 bases. The CDR3 length is 17 residues. Germline CDR1 MNHNS, CDR2 SASEGT. Trimming cost V 4 bases and J 6 bases; bases outside gene matches: 11. CDR3 DNA sequence: TGTGCCAGCAGTGGGGGGCCAAGGACAGGGGGCACTCAGCCCCAGCATTTT. This gives the protein CASSGGPRTGGTQPQHF.

The CDR3 DNA reads TGTGCCAGCAGTTCCCCCTTGGGGACAGGGGGCTATCAGCCCCAGCATTTT. This encodes CASSSPLGTGGYQPQHF. The chain combines TRBV28 with TRBJ1-5, with 12 bases lining up with TRBD1. CDR3 length equals 17 residues. V shed 4 bases, J shed 5 bases, and the junction held 9 bases outside the gene matches. Per the germline V gene, CDR1 is MDHEN and CDR2 is SYDVKM. Variable domain in full (rest from reference TRBV28 and TRBJ1-5): DVKVTQSSRYLVKRTGEKVFLECVQDMDHENMFWYRQDPGLGLRLIYFSYDVKMKEKGDIPEGYSVSREKKERFSLILESASTNQTSMYLCASSSPLGTGGYQPQHFGDGTRLSIL.

The chain links TRBV2 to TRBJ2-1; D gene uncertain. Germline V gene data show CDR1 as SNHLY and CDR2 as FYNNEI. The V and J ends lost 7 bases and 10 bases respectively, with 17 bases between them. This CDR3 contains 13 residues. The CDR3 DNA follows: TGTGCCAGCACGGCATCGCTACAATGGGAGCAGTTCTTC. Translated, it gives CASTASLQWEQFF. Drawing the rest from reference TRBV2 and TRBJ2-1, the complete variable domain is EPEVTQTPSHQVTQMGQEVILRCVPISNHLYFYWYRQILGQKVEFLVSFYNNEISEKSEIFDDQFSVERPDGSNFTLKIRSTKLEDSAMYFCASTASLQWEQFFGPGTRLTVL.